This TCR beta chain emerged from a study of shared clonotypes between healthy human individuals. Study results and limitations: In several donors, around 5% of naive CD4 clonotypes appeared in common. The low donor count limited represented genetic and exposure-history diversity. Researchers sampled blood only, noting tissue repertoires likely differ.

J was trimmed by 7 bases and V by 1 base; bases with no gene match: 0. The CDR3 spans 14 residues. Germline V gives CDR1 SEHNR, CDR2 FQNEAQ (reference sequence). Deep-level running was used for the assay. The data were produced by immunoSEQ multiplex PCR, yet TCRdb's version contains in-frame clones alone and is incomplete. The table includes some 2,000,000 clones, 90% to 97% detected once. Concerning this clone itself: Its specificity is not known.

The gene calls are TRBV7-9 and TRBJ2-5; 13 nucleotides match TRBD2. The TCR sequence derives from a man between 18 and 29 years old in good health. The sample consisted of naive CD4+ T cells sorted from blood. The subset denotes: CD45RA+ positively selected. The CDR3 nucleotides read TGTGCCAGCAGCTTAGGACTAGCGGGAGGGACCCAGTACTTC. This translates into CASSLGLAGGTQYF.